This TCR beta chain is drawn from a study of beta chain features in type 1 diabetes. Study-wide points: In every one of the four CD4+ subsets, TCRB CDR3s were moderately but significantly shorter in Type 1 diabetes patients. PCR might preferentially amplify shorter templates, equally in patients and controls.

The investigators reverse transcribed all of the isolated RNA, so they sequenced expressed TCRB transcripts. Repertoires were generated with immunoSEQ multiplex PCR, while TCRdb's copy carries only in-frame clones and drops some. Of about 370,000 clones in the sample, roughly 9.8% were seen once. CD45RO/CCR7/CD25/CD127/CD95/CD27 sorting isolated CD4+ naive, central memory, regulatory and stem cell-like memory cells. This clone occurred a few times. The antigen is not known. V was clipped by 0 bases and J by 5 bases; unmatched bases: 6. CDR1 and CDR2 (germline): SGHTS, YDEGEE. This CDR3 comprises 17 residues.

The TCR originated in a man younger than 40 with type 1 diabetes. The sample taken for sequencing was central memory CD4+ T cells from blood. The J gene is TRBJ2-3, the V gene TRBV5-8; 13 nucleotides align to TRBD2. CDR3 bases: TGTGCCAGCAGCTTGGCTTTGACTAGCGGGAGGATAGATACGCAGTATTTT. Its protein product is CASSLALTSGRIDTQYF. Full variable domain (outside the CDR3, taken from reference TRBV5-8 and TRBJ2-3): EAGVTQSPTHLIKTRGQQATLRCSPISGHTSVYWYQQALGLGLQFLLWYDEGEERNRGNFPPRFSGRQFPNYSSELNVNALELEDSALYLCASSLALTSGRIDTQYFGPGTRLTVL.